The sequence of this T cell receptor beta chain was determined in a study of T cell responses to AZD1222 COVID-19 vaccine. This CDR3 is 16 amino acids long. Germline V gene data show CDR1 as MGHRA and CDR2 as YSYEKL. Deletions cut 0 bases from V and 3 bases from J, with 15 bases between. Clones were sequenced by immunoSEQ multiplex PCR, and TCRdb holds only the in-frame ones, with some missing. Counted here are some 95,000 clones, nearly 90% occurring once; the ten biggest clones make up approximately 2.8%. The specimen comprised peripheral blood, sampled on day 0 of MenACWY control vaccination. This receptor was obtained from an adult in good health. V usage is TRBV4-1 and J usage is TRBJ2-7, with D perhaps TRBD2 (6 bases). CDR3 in DNA: TGCGCCAGCAGCCAAGAGCCGGACGGGGACTTCTACGAGCAGTACTTC. Residues: CASSQEPDGDFYEQYF.